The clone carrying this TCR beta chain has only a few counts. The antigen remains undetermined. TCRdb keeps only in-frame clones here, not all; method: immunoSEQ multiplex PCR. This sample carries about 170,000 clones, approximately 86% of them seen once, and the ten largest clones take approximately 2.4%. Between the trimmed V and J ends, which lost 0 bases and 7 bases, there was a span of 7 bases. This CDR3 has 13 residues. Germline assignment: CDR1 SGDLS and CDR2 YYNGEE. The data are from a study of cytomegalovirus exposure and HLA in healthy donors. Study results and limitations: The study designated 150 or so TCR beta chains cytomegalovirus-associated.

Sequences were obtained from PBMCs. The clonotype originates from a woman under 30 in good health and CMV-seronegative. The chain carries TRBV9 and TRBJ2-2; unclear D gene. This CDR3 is CASSVGSHGELFF. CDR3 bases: TGTGCCAGCAGCGTAGGTTCCCACGGGGAGCTGTTTTTT.